This TCR beta chain appears in the sequencing data of a study of blood T cell repertoires in COVID-19. This CDR3 comprises 16 residues. Germline V gives CDR1 SEHNR, CDR2 FQNEAQ (reference sequence). V shed 5 bases, J shed 4 bases, and the junction held 8 bases outside the gene matches. Sequencing used immunoSEQ multiplex PCR; TCRdb keeps in-frame clones, though not all of them. The repertoire holds some 100,000 clones, with 70% to 90% as singletons. The specimen sequenced was peripheral blood. The J gene is TRBJ1-4, the V gene TRBV7-9, with TRBD1 matching over 9 bases. The clonotype comes from a man aged 45-65 years with COVID-19, enrolled during active disease. CDR3 protein: CASSNYGTGFNEKLFF. The CDR3 nucleotides are TGTGCCAGCAGCAACTACGGGACAGGGTTTAATGAAAAACTGTTTTTT.